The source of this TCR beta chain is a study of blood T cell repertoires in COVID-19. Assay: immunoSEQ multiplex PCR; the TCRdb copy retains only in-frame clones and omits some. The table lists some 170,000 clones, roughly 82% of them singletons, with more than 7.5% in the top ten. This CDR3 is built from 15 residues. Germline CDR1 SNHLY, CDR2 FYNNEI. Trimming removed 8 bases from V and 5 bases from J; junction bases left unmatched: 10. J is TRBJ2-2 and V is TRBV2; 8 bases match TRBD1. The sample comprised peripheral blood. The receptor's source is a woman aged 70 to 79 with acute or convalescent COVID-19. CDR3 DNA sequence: TGTGCCAGCGCGCGGTCCAGGGGGCAAACCGGGGAGCTGTTTTTT. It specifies CASARSRGQTGELFF.